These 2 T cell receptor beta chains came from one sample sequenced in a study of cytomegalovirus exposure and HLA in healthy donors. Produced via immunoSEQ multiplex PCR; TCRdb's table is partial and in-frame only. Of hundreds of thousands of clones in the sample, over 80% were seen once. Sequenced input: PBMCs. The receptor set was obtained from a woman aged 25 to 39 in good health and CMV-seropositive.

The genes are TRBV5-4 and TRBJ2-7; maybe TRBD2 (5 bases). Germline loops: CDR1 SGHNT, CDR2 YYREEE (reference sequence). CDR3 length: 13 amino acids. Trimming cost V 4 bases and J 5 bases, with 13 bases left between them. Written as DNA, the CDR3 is TGTGCCAGCAGCCTAAACGACGGGGACGAGCAGTACTTC. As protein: CASSLNDGDEQYF.

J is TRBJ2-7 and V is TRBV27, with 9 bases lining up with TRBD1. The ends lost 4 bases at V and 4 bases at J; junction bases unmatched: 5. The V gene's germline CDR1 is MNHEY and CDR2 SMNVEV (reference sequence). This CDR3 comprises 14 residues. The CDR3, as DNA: TGTGCCAGCAGTTATGTGACAGGGGGGTACGAGCAGTACTTC. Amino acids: CASSYVTGGYEQYF.